The 5 T cell receptor beta chains below all came from one sample that was sequenced in a study of OX40 agonist ivuxolimab in advanced cancers. The data were produced by immunoSEQ multiplex PCR, yet TCRdb's version contains in-frame clones alone and is incomplete. The sample carries 35,000 to 45,000 clones, about 86% recorded once. The material was CD4+ or CD8+ T cells sorted from blood, obtained in a trial of the OX40 agonist ivuxolimab. The source is an adult with an advanced solid tumor such as melanoma, head and neck, liver or kidney cancer.

This chain uses TRBV4-1 with TRBJ2-1; 8 bases line up with TRBD2. The CDR3 consists of 13 residues. Germline V lookup: CDR1 MGHRA, CDR2 YSYEKL. V was clipped by 4 bases and J by 9 bases; unmatched bases: 5. The CDR3 sequence: CASSLGGAGEQFF. The CDR3 bases are TGCGCCAGCAGCCTCGGGGGGGCGGGTGAGCAGTTCTTC.

The CDR3 loop reads CASSYAQGSADTQYF. The CDR3, as DNA: TGTGCCAGCAGTTATGCCCAGGGTAGCGCAGATACGCAGTATTTT. The chain couples TRBV6-5 to TRBJ2-3; possibly TRBD1 or TRBD2 for D (5 bases each). V was pared by 3 bases and J by 4 bases, with 14 bases between. This CDR3 contains 15 residues. Germline CDR1 reads MNHEY; CDR2 reads SVGAGI.

The chain is built from TRBV6-5 and TRBJ1-5; D gene ambiguous. Between the trimmed V and J ends, which lost 2 bases and 4 bases, there was a span of 9 bases. This CDR3 has 14 amino acids. Germline CDR1 and CDR2: MNHEY and SVGAGI. CDR3 sequence reads: CASSYPTRNQPQHF. The DNA of the CDR3 is TGTGCCAGCAGTTACCCCACAAGAAATCAGCCCCAGCATTTT.

The J gene is TRBJ2-5, the V gene TRBV7-6, with D perhaps given as TRBD1 or TRBD2 (5 bases each). Trimming stripped 5 bases from V and 5 bases from J, with 15 bases between. Per germline, CDR1 SGHVS and CDR2 FNYEAQ. There are 14 residues in the CDR3. The DNA of the CDR3 is TGTGCCAGCAGCGACGACGGGGCGGCGGAGACCCAGTACTTC. This gives the protein CASSDDGAAETQYF.

The rearrangement uses TRBV19 and TRBJ1-3; 7 bases map to TRBD1. Germline V gives CDR1 LNHDA, CDR2 SQIVND (reference sequence). Unmatched junction bases numbered 6, after V lost 5 bases and J lost 2 bases. This CDR3 is 15 amino acids long. The CDR3 DNA reads TGTGCCAGTAGTCGCCCCGACAGGGCTGGAAACACCATATATTTT. It is translated as CASSRPDRAGNTIYF. The full variable domain, with the rest looked up from reference TRBV19 and TRBJ1-3, is DGGITQSPKYLFRKEGQNVTLSCEQNLNHDAMYWYRQDPGQGLRLIYYSQIVNDFQKGDIAEGYSVSREKKESFPLTVTSAQKNPTAFYLCASSRPDRAGNTIYFGEGSWLTVV.